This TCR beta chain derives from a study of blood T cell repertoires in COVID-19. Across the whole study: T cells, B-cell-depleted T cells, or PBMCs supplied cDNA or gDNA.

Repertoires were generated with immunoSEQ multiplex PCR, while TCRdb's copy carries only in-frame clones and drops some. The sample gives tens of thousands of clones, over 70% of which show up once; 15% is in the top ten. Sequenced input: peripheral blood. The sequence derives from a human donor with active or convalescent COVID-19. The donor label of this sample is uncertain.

In nucleotides, the CDR3 is TGTGCCAGTAGCATATACGGGGGAGAGAGCAAAAACATTCAGTACTTC. Protein: CASSIYGGESKNIQYF. The rearrangement uses TRBV19 and TRBJ2-4; D might be TRBD2 (6 bases). Germline lookup yields CDR1 LNHDA and CDR2 SQIVND (reference sequence). Trimming removed 6 bases from V and 3 bases from J, with 18 bases in between. This CDR3 is built from 16 residues.